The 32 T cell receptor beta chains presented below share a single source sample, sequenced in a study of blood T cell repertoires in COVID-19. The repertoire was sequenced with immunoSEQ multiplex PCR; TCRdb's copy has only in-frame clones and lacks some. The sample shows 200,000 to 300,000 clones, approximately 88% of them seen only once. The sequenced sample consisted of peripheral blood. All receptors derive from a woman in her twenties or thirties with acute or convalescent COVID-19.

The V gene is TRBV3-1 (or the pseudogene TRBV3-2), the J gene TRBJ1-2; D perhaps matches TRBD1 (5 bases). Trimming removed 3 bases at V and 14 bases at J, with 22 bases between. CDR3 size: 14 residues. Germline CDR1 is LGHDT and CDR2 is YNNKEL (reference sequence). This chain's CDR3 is CASSHPRKRGTCTF. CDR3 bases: TGTGCCAGCAGCCACCCCCGGAAACGTGGGACTTGTACCTTC.

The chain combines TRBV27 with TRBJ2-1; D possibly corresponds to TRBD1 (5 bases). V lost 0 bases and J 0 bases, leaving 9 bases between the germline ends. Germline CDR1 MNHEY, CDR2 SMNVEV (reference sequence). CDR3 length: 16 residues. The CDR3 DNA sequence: TGTGCCAGCAGTTTATCGGGGCTAGTCTCCTACAATGAGCAGTTCTTC. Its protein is CASSLSGLVSYNEQFF.

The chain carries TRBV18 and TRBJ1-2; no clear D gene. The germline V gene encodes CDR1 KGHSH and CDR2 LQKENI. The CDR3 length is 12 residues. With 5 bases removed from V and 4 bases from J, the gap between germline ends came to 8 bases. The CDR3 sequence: CASSEGGYGYTF. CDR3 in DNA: TGTGCCAGCTCAGAGGGAGGCTATGGCTACACCTTC. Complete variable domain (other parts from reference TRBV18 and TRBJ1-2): NAGVMQNPRHLVRRRGQEARLRCSPMKGHSHVYWYRQLPEEGLKFMVYLQKENIIDESGMPKERFSAEFPKEGPSILRIQQVVRGDSAAYFCASSEGGYGYTFGSGTRLTVV.

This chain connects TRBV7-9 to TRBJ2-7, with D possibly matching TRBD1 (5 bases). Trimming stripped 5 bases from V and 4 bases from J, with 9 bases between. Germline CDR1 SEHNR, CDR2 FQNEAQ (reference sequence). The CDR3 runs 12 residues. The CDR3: CASSPRQYEQYF. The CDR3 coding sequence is TGTGCCAGCAGCCCCCGACAGTACGAGCAGTACTTC.

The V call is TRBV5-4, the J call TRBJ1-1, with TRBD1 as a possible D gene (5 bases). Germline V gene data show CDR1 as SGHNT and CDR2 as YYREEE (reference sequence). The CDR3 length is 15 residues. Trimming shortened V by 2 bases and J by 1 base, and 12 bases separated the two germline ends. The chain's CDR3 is CASSFVGQKNTEAFF. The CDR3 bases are TGTGCCAGCAGCTTTGTGGGGCAGAAGAACACTGAAGCTTTCTTT.

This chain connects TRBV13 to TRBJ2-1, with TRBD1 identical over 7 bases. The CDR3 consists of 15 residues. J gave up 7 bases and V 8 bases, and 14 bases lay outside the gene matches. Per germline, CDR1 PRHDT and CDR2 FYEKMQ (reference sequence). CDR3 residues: CASGMTGLSVNEQFF. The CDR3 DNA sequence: TGTGCCAGCGGCATGACAGGGCTAAGTGTTAATGAGCAGTTCTTC.

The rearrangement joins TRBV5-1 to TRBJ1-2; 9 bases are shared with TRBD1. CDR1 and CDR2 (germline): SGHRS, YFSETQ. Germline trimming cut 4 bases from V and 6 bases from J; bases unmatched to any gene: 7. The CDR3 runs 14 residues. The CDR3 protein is CASSIRTGEDGYTF. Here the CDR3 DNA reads TGCGCCAGCAGCATACGGACAGGGGAGGATGGCTACACCTTC.

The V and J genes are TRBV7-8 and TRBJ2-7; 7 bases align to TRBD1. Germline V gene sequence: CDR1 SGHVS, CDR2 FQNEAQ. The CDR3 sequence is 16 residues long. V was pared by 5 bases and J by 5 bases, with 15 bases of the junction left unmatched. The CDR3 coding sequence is TGTGCCAGCAGCACCACAGGGGAATTAAGCGGCGACGAGCAGTACTTC. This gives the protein CASSTTGELSGDEQYF. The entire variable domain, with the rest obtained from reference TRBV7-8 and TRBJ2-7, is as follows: GAGVSQSPRYKVAKRGQDVALRCDPISGHVSLFWYQQALGQGPEFLTYFQNEAQLDKSGLPSDRFFAERPEGSVSTLKIQRTQQEDSAVYLCASSTTGELSGDEQYFGPGTRLTVT.

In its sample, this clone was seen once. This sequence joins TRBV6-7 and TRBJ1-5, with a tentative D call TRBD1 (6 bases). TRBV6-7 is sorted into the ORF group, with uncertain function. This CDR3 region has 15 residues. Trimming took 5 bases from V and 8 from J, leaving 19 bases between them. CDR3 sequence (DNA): TGTGCCAGCAGTCAGAGGACAGCCCAAGGTAAGCCCCAGCATTTT. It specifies CASSQRTAQGKPQHF.

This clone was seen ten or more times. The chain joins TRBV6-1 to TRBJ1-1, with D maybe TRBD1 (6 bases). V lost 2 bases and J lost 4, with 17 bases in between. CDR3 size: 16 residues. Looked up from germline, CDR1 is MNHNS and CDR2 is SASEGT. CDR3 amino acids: CASSEPGVDSATEAFF. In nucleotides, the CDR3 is TGTGCCAGCAGTGAACCAGGGGTGGACTCGGCCACTGAAGCTTTCTTT.

This CDR3 reads CASSRTGTSGSGEQYF. CDR3 nucleotides: TGTGCCAGCAGCCGGACCGGGACTAGCGGGAGTGGGGAGCAGTACTTC. V is TRBV7-2 and J is TRBJ2-7; TRBD2 aligns across 14 bases. This CDR3 is 16 amino acids long. Germline values: CDR1 SGHTA, CDR2 FQGNSA. V shed 5 bases, J shed 7 bases, and the junction held 10 bases outside the gene matches.

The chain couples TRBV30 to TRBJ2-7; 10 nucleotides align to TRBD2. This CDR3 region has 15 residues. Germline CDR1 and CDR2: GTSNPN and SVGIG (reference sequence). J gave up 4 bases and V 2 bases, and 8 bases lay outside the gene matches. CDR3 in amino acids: CAWSIGLAGGYEQYF. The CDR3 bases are TGTGCCTGGAGTATTGGGTTAGCGGGAGGTTACGAGCAGTACTTC.

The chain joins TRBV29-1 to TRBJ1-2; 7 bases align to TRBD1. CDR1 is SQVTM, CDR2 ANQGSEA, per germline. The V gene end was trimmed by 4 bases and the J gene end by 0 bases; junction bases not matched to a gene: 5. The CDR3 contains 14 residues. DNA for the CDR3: TGCAGCGTTGGAGACAGGGCCCCTAACTATGGCTACACCTTC. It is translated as CSVGDRAPNYGYTF. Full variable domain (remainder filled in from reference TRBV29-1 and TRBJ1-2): SAVISQKPSRDICQRGTSLTIQCQVDSQVTMMFWYRQQPGQSLTLIATANQGSEATYESGFVIDKFPISRPNLTFSTLTVSNMSPEDSSIYLCSVGDRAPNYGYTFGSGTRLTVV.

The CDR3 region is CASSQFVAGDDNEQFF. The CDR3 DNA reads TGCGCCAGCAGCCAGTTTGTAGCGGGGGACGACAATGAGCAGTTCTTC. The V call is TRBV4-3, the J call TRBJ2-1; 9 positions match TRBD2. The CDR3 spans 16 residues. With V trimmed by 3 bases and J by 5 bases, 8 bases remained unmatched. Germline V lookup: CDR1 LGHNA, CDR2 YSLEER.

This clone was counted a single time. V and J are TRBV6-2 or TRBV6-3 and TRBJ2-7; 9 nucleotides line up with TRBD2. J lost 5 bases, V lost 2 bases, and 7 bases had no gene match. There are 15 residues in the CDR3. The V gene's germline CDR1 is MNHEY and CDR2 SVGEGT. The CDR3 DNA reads TGTGCCAGCAGTTACAATGGCGGGAGGGCCCACGAGCAGTACTTC. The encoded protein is CASSYNGGRAHEQYF.

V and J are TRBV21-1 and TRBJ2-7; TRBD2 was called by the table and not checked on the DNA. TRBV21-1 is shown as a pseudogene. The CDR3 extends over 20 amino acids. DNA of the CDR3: TGTGCCAGCAGCAATCGAGCGGGGCAGGAAAATGGTGCGATAACCTACGAGCAGTACTTC. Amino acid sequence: CASSNRAGQENGAITYEQYF.

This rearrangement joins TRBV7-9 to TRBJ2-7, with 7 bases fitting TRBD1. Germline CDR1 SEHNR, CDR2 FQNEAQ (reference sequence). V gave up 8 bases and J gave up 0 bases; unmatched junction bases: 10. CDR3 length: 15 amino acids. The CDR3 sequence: CASSTVRGHSYEQYF. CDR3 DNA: TGTGCCAGCTCCACTGTGAGGGGGCACTCCTACGAGCAGTACTTC.

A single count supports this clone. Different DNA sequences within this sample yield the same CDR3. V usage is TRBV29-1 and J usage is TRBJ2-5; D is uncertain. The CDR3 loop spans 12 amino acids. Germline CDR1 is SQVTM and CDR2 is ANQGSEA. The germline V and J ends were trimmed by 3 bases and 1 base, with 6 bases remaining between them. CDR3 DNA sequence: TGCAGCGTTGATCCAGGCCAAGAGACCCAGTACTTC. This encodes CSVDPGQETQYF.

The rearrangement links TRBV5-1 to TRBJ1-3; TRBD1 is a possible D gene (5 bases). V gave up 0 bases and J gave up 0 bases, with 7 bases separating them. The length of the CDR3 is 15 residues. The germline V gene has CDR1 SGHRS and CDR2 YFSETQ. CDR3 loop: CASSLDRSSGNTIYF. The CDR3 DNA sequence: TGCGCCAGCAGCTTGGACAGGAGCTCTGGAAACACCATATATTTT.

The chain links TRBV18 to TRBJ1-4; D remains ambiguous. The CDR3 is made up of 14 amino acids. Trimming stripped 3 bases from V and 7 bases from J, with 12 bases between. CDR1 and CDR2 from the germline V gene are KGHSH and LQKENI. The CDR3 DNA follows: TGTGCCAGCTCACCTCGAGGGTCGGGTGAAAAACTGTTTTTT. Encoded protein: CASSPRGSGEKLFF.

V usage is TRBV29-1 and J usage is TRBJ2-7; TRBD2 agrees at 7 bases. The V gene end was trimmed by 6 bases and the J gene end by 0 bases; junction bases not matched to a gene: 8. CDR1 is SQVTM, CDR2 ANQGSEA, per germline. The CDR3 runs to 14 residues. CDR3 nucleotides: TGCAGCGTGAACGCAGCGGGAAGCTCCTACGAGCAGTACTTC. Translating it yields CSVNAAGSSYEQYF.

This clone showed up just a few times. Here the CDR3 reads CASSLVGQVLENYGYTF. DNA of the CDR3: TGCGCCAGCAGCTTGGTAGGTCAGGTCCTCGAAAACTATGGCTACACCTTC. The rearrangement joins TRBV5-1 to TRBJ1-2; D is uncertain. The CDR3 runs to 17 residues. CDR1 is SGHRS, CDR2 YFSETQ, per germline. Trimming left V 0 bases short and J 2 bases short, with 17 bases between.

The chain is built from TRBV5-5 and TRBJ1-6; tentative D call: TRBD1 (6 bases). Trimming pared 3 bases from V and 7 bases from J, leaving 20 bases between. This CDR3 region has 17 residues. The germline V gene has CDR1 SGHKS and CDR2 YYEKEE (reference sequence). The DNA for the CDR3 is TGTGCCAGCAGCTCACCGACAGGAGTCACGAAAAATTCACCCCTCCACTTT. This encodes CASSSPTGVTKNSPLHF.

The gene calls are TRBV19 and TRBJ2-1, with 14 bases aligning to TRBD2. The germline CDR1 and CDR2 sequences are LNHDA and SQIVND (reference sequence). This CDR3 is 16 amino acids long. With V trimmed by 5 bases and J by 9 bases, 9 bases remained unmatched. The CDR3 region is CASSSPRGLAGGEQFF. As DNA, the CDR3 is TGTGCCAGTAGTTCTCCAAGAGGACTAGCGGGAGGTGAGCAGTTCTTC.

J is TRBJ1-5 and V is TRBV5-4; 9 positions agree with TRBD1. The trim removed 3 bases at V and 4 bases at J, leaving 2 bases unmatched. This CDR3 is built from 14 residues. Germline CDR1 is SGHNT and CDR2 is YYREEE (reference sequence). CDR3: CASSSGTGNQPQHF. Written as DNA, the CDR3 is TGTGCCAGCAGCTCCGGGACAGGGAATCAGCCCCAGCATTTT.

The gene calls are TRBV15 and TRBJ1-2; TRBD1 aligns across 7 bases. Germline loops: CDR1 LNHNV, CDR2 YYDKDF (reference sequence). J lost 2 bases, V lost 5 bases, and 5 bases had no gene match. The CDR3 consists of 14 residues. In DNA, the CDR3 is TGTGCCACCAGCTCCGGGACAGCCAACTATGGCTACACCTTC. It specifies CATSSGTANYGYTF.

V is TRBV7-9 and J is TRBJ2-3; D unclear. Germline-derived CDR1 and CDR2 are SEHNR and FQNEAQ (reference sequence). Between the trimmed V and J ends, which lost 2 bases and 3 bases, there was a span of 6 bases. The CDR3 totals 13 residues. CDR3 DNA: TGTGCCAGCAGCTTACTAGTGACAGATACGCAGTATTTT. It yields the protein CASSLLVTDTQYF.

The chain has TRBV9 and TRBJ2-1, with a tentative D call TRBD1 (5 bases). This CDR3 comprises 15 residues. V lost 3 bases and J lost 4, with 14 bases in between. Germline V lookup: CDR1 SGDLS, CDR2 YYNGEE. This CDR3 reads CASSAVGAEYNEQFF. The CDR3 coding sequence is TGTGCCAGCAGCGCCGTTGGGGCGGAATACAATGAGCAGTTCTTC.

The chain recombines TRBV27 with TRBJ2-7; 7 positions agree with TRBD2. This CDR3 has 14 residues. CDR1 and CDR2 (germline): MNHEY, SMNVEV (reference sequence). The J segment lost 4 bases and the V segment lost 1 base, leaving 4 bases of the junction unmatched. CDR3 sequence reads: CASSLLEGGYEQYF. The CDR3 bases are TGTGCCAGCAGTTTATTGGAGGGAGGGTACGAGCAGTACTTC.

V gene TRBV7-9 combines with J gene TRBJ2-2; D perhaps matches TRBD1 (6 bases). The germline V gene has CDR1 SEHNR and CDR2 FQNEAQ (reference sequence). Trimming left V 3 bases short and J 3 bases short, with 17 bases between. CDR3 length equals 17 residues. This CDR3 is CASSFYPPGVDTGELFF. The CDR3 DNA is TGTGCCAGCAGCTTCTACCCCCCAGGGGTCGACACCGGGGAGCTGTTTTTT. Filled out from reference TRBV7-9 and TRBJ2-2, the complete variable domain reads DTGVSQNPRHKITKRGQNVTFRCDPISEHNRLYWYRQTLGQGPEFLTYFQNEAQLEKSRLLSDRFSAERPKGSFSTLEIQRTEQGDSAMYLCASSFYPPGVDTGELFFGEGSRLTVL.

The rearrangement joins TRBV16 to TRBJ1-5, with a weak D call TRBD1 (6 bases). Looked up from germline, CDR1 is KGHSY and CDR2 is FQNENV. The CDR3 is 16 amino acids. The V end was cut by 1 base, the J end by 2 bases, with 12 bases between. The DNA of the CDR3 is TGTGCCAGCAGCCAATTCCAACAGGGCGGCAATCAGCCCCAGCATTTT. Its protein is CASSQFQQGGNQPQHF.

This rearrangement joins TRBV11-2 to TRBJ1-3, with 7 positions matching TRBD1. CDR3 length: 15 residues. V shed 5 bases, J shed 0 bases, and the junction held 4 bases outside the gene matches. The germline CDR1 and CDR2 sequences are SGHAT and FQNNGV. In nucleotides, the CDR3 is TGTGCCAGCAGCCTGGGACAGACCTCTGGAAACACCATATATTTT. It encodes CASSLGQTSGNTIYF.